This T cell receptor (beta chain) originates from a study of blood T cell repertoires in COVID-19. Using immunoSEQ multiplex PCR, the repertoire was profiled, and TCRdb retains in-frame clones only, with some absent. The sample has about 310,000 clones; 80% to 90% are singletons. Germline CDR1 KGHSH, CDR2 LQKENI. Losses at the gene ends were 3 bases for V and 4 bases for J; bases not matched to a gene: 6. The CDR3 runs 15 residues. Sequenced sample: peripheral blood. V is TRBV18 and J is TRBJ2-1, with TRBD2 matching over 7 bases. The receptor was derived from a man over 45 with active or convalescent COVID-19. Here the CDR3 reads CASSPLSGIYNEQFF. In DNA form, the CDR3 reads TGTGCCAGCTCACCTCTAAGCGGGATTTACAATGAGCAGTTCTTC. Full variable domain (remainder filled in from reference TRBV18 and TRBJ2-1): NAGVMQNPRHLVRRRGQEARLRCSPMKGHSHVYWYRQLPEEGLKFMVYLQKENIIDESGMPKERFSAEFPKEGPSILRIQQVVRGDSAAYFCASSPLSGIYNEQFFGPGTRLTVL.